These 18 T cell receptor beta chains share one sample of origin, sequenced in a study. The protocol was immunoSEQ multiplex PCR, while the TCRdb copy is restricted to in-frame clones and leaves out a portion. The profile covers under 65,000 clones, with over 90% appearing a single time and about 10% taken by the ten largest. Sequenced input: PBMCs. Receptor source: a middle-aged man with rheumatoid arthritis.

CDR3 amino acids: CASSRKGLPSTDTQYF. CDR3 nucleotides: TGTGCCAGCAGCCGTAAAGGACTCCCTAGCACAGATACGCAGTATTTT. This chain uses TRBV5-5 with TRBJ2-3, with a weak D call TRBD2 (5 bases). Germline V gene sequence: CDR1 SGHKS, CDR2 YYEKEE (reference sequence). V lost 4 bases, J lost 0 bases, and 15 bases lay in between. This CDR3 spans 16 amino acids.

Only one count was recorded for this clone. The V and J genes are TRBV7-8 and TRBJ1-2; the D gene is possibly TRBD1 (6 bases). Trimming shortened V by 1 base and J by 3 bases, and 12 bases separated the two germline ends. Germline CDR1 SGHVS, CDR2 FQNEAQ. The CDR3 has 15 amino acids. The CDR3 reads CASSLGRDTYYGYTF. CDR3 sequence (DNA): TGTGCCAGCAGCTTAGGTCGGGACACTTACTATGGCTACACCTTC.

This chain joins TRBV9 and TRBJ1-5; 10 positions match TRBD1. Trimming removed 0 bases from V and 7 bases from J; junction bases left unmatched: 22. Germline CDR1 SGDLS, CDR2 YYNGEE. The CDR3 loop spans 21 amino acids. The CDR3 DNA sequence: TGTGCCAGCAGCGTAGTATGGAGAGACAGGGGGCCTACTATCATATGGCAGCCCCAGCATTTT. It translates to CASSVVWRDRGPTIIWQPQHF.

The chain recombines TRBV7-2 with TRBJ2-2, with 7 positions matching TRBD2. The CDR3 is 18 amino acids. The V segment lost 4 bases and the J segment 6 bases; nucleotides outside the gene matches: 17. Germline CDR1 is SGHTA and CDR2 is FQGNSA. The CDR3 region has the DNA TGTGCCAGCAGCTGGTTAGCTCTCGAGGGACTACAGTCCGGGGAGCTGTTTTTT. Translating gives CASSWLALEGLQSGELFF.

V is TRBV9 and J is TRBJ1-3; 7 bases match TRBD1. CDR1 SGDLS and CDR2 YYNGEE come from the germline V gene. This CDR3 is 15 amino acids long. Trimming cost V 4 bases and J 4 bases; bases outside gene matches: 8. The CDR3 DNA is TGTGCCAGCAGCACAAGACAGGGATCCGGAAACACCATATATTTT. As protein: CASSTRQGSGNTIYF. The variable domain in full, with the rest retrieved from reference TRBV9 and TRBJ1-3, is DSGVTQTPKHLITATGQRVTLRCSPRSGDLSVYWYQQSLDQGLQFLIQYYNGEERAKGNILERFSAQQFPDLHSELNLSSLELGDSALYFCASSTRQGSGNTIYFGEGSWLTVV.

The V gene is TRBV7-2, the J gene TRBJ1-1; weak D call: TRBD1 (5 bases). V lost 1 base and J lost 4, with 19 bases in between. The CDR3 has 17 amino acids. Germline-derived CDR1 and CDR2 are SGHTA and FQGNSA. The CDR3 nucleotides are TGTGCCAGCAGCTTAGTTCCCCTGGGCCAGGGAAGCACTGAAGCTTTCTTT. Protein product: CASSLVPLGQGSTEAFF.

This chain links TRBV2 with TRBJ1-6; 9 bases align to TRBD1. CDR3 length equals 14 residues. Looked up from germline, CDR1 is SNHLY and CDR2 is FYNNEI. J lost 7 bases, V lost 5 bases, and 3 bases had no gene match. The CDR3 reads CASSTGGGNSPLHF. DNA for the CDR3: TGTGCCAGCAGTACAGGGGGCGGGAATTCACCCCTCCACTTT.

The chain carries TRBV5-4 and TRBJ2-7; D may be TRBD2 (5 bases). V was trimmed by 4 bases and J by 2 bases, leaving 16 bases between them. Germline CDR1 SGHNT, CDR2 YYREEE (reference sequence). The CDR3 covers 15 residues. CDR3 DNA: TGTGCCAGCAGCCAGGCGGTGGGGAGCCCCTACGAGCAGTACTTC. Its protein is CASSQAVGSPYEQYF. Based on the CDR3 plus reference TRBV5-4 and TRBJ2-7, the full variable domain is ETGVTQSPTHLIKTRGQQVTLRCSSQSGHNTVSWYQQALGQGPQFIFQYYREEENGRGNFPPRFSGLQFPNYSSELNVNALELDDSALYLCASSQAVGSPYEQYFGPGTRLTVT.

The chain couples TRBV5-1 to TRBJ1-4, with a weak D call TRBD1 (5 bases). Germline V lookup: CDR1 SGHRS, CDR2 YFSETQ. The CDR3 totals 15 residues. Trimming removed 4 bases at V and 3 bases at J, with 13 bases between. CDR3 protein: CASSAHGGSNEKLFF. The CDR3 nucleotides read TGCGCCAGCAGCGCCCACGGGGGATCTAATGAAAAACTGTTTTTT.

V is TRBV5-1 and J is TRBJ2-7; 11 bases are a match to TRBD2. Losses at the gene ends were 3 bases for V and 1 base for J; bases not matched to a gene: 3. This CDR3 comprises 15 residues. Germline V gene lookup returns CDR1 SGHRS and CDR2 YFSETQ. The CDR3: CASSYTSGSSYEQYF. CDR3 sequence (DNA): TGCGCCAGCAGCTATACTAGCGGGAGTTCCTACGAGCAGTACTTC.

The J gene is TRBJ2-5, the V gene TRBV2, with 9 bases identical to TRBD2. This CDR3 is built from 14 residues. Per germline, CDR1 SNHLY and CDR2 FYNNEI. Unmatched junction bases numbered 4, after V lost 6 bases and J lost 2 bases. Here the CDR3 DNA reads TGTGCCAGCAGGAAAACTAGCGGGCAAGAGACCCAGTACTTC. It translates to CASRKTSGQETQYF.

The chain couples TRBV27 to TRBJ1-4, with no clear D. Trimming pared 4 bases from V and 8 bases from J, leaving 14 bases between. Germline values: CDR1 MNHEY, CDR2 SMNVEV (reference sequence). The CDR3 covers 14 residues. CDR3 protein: CASSSRGVREKLFF. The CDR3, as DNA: TGTGCCAGCAGTTCCCGTGGGGTACGGGAAAAACTGTTTTTT.

The CDR3 is CASSLRWAEQYF. CDR3 coding DNA: TGTGCCAGCAGCTTAAGGTGGGCCGAGCAGTACTTC. The chain uses TRBV5-4 and TRBJ2-7; D is unclear. Germline V gives CDR1 SGHNT, CDR2 YYREEE (reference sequence). The CDR3 runs to 12 residues. V dropped 2 bases and J dropped 6 bases, with 9 bases sitting between them.

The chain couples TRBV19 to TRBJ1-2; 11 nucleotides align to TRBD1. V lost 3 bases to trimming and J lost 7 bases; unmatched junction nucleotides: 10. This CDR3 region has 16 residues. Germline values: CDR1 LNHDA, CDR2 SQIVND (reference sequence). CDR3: CASSMLGTGGFGGYTF. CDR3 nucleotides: TGTGCCAGTAGTATGCTTGGGACAGGGGGATTTGGTGGCTACACCTTC.

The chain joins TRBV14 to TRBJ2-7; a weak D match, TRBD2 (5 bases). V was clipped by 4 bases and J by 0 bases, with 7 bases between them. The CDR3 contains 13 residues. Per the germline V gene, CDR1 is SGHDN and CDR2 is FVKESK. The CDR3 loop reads CASSPAGSYEQYF. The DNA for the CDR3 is TGTGCCAGCAGCCCGGCGGGCTCCTACGAGCAGTACTTC.

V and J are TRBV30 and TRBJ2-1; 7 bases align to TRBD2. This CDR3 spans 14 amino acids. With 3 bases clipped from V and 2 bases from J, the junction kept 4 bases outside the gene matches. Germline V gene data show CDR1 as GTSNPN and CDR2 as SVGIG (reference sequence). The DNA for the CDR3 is TGTGCCTGGAGCGTACGGGGGGCCTACAATGAGCAGTTCTTC. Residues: CAWSVRGAYNEQFF.

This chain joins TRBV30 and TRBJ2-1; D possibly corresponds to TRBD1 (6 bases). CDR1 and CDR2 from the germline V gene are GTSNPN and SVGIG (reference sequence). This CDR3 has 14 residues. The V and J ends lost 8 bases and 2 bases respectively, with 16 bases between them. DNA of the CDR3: TGTGCCGGACAGCAAAACCTTGCCTACAATGAGCAGTTCTTC. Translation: CAGQQNLAYNEQFF.

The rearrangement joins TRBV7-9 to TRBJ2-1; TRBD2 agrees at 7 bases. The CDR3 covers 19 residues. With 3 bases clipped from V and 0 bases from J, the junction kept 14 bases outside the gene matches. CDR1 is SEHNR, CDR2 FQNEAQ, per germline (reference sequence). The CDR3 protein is CASSFVPLAVGSSYNEQFF. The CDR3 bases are TGTGCCAGCAGCTTTGTCCCTCTAGCGGTAGGAAGCTCCTACAATGAGCAGTTCTTC.